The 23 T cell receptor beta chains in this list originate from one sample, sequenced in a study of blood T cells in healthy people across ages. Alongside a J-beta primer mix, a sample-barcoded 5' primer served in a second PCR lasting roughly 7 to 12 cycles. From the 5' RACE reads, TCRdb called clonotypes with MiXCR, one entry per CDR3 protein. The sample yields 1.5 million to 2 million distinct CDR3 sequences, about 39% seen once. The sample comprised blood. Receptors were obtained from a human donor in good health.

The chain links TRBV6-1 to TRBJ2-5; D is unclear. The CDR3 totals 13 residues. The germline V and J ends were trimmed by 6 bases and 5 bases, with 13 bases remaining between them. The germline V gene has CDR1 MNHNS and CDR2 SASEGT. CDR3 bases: TGTGCCAGCAGGGCTCCCCCCACGGAGACCCAGTACTTC. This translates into CASRAPPTETQYF.

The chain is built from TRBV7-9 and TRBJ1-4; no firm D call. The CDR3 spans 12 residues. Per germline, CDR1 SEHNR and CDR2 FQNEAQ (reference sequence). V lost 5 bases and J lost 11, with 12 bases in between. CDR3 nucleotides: TGTGCCAGCAGCCGCACAGAGAATAAACTGTTTTTT. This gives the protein CASSRTENKLFF.

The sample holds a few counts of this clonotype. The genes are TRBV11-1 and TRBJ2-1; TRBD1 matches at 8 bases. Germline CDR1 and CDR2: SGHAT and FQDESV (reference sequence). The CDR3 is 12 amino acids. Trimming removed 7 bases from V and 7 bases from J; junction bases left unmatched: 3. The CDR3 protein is CASNGQGNEQFF. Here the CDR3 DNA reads TGTGCCAGCAACGGACAGGGAAATGAGCAGTTCTTC. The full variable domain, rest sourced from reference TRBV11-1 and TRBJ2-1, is EAEVAQSPRYKITEKSQAVAFWCDPISGHATLYWYRQILGQGPELLVQFQDESVVDDSQLPKDRFSAERLKGVDSTLKIQPAELGDSAMYLCASNGQGNEQFFGPGTRLTVL.

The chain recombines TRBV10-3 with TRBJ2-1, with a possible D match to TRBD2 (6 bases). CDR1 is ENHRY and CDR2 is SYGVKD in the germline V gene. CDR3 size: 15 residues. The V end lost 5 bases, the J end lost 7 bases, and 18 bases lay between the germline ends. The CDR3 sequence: CAISSSAGLRNEQFF. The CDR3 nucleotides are TGTGCCATCAGTAGTTCTGCGGGACTTAGGAATGAGCAGTTCTTC.

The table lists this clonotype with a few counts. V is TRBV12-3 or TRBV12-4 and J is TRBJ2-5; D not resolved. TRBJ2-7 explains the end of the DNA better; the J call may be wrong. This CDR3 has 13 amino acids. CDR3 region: CASSIHTNNEQYF. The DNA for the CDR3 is TGTGCCAGCAGTATCCATACTAACAACGAGCAGTACTTC.

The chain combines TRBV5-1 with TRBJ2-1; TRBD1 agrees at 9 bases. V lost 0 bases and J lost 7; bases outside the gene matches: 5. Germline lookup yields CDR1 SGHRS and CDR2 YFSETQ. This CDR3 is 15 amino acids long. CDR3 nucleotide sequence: TGCGCCAGCAGCTTGGGGACAGGGGATTGGAATGAGCAGTTCTTC. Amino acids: CASSLGTGDWNEQFF.

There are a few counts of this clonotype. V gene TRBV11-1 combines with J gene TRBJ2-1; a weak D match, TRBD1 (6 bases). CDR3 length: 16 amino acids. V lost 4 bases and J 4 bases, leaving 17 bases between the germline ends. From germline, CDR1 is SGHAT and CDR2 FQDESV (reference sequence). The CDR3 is CASSSLQGLGYNEQFF. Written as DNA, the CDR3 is TGTGCCAGCAGCTCCCTACAGGGTCTAGGGTACAATGAGCAGTTCTTC.

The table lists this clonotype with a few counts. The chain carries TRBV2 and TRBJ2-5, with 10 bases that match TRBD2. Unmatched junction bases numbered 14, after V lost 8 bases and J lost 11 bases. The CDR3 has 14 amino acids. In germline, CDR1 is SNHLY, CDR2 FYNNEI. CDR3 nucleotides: TGTGCCAGCGGAGCCGGGACTAGCGTAAGGGAGCAGTACTTC. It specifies CASGAGTSVREQYF.

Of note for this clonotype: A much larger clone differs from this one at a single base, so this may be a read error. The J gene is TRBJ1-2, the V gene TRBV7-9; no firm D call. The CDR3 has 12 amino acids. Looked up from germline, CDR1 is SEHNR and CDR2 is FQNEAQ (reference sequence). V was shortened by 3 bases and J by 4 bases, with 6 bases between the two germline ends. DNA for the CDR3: TGTGCCAGCAGCTTCGACACCTATGGCTACACCTTC. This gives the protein CASSFDTYGYTF.

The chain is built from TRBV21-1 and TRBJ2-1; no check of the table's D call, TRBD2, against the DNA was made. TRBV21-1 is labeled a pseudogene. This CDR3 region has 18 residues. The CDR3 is CASSRGLAGVTSYNEQFF. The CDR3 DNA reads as TGTGCCAGCAGCAGAGGACTAGCGGGGGTGACCTCCTACAATGAGCAGTTCTTC.

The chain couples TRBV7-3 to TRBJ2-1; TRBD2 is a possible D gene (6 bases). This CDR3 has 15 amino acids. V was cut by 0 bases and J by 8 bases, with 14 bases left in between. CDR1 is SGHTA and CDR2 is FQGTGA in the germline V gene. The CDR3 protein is CASSLTAGLKYEQFF. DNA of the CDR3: TGTGCCAGCAGCTTAACGGCGGGACTTAAATATGAGCAGTTCTTC.

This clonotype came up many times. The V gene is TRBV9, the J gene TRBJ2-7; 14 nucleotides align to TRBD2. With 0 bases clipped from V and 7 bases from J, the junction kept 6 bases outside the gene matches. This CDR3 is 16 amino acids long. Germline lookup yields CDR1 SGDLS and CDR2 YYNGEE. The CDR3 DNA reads TGTGCCAGCAGCGTAGAAGGACTAGCGGGGGGAGCTGAGCAGTACTTC. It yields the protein CASSVEGLAGGAEQYF. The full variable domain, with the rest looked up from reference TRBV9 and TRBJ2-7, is DSGVTQTPKHLITATGQRVTLRCSPRSGDLSVYWYQQSLDQGLQFLIQYYNGEERAKGNILERFSAQQFPDLHSELNLSSLELGDSALYFCASSVEGLAGGAEQYFGPGTRLTVT.

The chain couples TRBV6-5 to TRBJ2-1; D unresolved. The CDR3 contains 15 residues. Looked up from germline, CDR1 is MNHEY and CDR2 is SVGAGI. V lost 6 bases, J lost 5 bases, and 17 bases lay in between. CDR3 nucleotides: TGTGCCAGCAGAAACGTGAAGAATCACAACAATGAGCAGTTCTTC. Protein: CASRNVKNHNNEQFF.

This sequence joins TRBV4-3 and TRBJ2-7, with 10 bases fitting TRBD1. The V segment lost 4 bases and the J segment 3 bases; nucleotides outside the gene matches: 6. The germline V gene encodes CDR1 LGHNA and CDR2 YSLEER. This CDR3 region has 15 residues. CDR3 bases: TGCGCCAGCAGCCCACAGACAGGGGGCTACTACGAGCAGTACTTC. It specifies CASSPQTGGYYEQYF.

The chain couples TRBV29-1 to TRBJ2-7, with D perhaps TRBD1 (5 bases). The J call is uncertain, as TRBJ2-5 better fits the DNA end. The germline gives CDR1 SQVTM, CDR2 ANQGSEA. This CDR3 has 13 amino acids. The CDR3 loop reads CSIALTASETQYF. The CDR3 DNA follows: TGCAGCATTGCTTTGACAGCCTCAGAGACCCAGTACTTC.

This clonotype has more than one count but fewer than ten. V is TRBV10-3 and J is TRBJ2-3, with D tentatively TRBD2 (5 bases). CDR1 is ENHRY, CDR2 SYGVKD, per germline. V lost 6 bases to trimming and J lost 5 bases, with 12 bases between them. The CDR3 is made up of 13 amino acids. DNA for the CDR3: TGTGCCATCAGCCAGGAGGAGCGAGATACGCAGTATTTT. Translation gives CAISQEERDTQYF.

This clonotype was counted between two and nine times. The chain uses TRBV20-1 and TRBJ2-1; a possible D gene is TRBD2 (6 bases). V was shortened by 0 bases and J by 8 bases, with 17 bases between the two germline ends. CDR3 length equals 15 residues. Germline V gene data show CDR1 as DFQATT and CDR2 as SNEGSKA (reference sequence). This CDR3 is CSAREGLPSLDEQFF. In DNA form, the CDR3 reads TGCAGTGCTAGAGAGGGACTTCCCTCCTTGGATGAGCAGTTCTTC.

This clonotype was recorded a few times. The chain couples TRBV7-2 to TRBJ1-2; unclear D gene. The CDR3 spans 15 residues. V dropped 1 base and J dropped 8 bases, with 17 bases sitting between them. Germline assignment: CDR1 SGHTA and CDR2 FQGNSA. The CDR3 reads CASSLGSDIPMGYTF. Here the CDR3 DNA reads TGTGCCAGCAGCTTAGGGTCGGATATACCTATGGGCTACACCTTC.

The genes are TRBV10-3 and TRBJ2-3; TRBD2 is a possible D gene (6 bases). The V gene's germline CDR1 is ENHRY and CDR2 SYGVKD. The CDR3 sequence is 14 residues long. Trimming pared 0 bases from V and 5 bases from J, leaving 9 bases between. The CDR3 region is CAISESMGGDTQYF. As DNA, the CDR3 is TGTGCCATCAGTGAGTCTATGGGAGGAGATACGCAGTATTTT.

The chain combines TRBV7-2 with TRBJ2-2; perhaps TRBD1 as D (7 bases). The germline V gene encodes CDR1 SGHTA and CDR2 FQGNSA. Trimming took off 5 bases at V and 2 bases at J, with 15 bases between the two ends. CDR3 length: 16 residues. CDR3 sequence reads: CASSGGTVTNTGELFF. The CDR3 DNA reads TGTGCCAGCAGCGGCGGGACAGTAACAAACACCGGGGAGCTGTTTTTT.

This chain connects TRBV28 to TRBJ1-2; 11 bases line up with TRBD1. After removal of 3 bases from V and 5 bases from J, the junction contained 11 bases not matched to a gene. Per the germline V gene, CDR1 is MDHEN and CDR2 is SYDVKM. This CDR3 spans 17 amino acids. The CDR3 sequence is CASSFSLRGQGEYGYTF. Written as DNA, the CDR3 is TGTGCCAGCAGTTTTTCGCTTCGGGGACAGGGGGAATATGGCTACACCTTC.

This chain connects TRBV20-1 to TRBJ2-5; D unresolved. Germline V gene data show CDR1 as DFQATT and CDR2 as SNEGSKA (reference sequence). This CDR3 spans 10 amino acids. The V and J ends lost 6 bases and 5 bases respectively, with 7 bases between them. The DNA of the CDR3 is TGCAGTGCGATGTACGAGACCCAGTACTTC. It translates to CSAMYETQYF.

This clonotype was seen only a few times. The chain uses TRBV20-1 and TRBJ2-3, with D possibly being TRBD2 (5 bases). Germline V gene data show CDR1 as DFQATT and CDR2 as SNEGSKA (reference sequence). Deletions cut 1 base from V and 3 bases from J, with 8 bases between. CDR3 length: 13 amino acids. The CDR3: CSARAPGTDTQYF. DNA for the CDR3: TGCAGTGCTAGAGCCCCGGGAACAGATACGCAGTATTTT.